Shown below are 11 T cell receptor beta chains from a single sample sequenced in a study of CD8+CD57+ T cells in acquired aplastic anemia (dated by TCRdb to the late 2010s). TCRdb records Illumina HiSeq 2000 as the sequencer. TCR beta VDJ combination and CDR3 sequence profiling used genomic DNA as the template. TCRdb reran the public reads through fastp at Q25 and MiXCR, keeping productive beta chains. Every distinct CDR3 protein forms one entry, paired with its most common genes and DNA. A total of just over 400,000 distinct CDR3 sequences appear in this sample, 65% to 80% of them only once. The ten biggest clones cover under 4.5% of the sample. The sample consisted of sorted CD4+, CD8+, or CD8+CD57+ T cells (not recorded which) from PBMCs. All receptors come from a human donor in good health, serving as a control.

This sequence joins TRBV12-3 or TRBV12-4 and TRBJ2-5, with unresolved D. CDR3 length: 14 amino acids. V was pared by 8 bases and J by 4 bases, with 17 bases between. The CDR3 sequence: CASDWSQLGETQYF. For the CDR3, the DNA is TGTGCCAGCGACTGGAGTCAACTTGGAGAGACCCAGTACTTC.

This clonotype was counted many times. The V gene is TRBV4-2, the J gene TRBJ2-6; tentatively, D is TRBD2 (5 bases). The V end was cut by 0 bases, the J end by 0 bases, with 9 bases between. The germline CDR1 and CDR2 sequences are LGHNA and YNFKEQ. This CDR3 spans 17 amino acids. The CDR3 DNA follows: TGTGCCAGCAGCCAAGACAGCGGCAGCTCTGGGGCCAACGTCCTGACTTTC. This sequence encodes CASSQDSGSSGANVLTF.

This clonotype appeared a single time. This sequence joins TRBV9 and TRBJ1-2, with TRBD1 identical over 9 bases. Germline V gene lookup returns CDR1 SGDLS and CDR2 YYNGEE. Trimming cost V 3 bases and J 4 bases; bases outside gene matches: 4. This CDR3 is built from 14 residues. In DNA, the CDR3 is TGTGCCAGCAGCGACTCGACAGGGGGCTATGGCTACACCTTC. Translating it yields CASSDSTGGYGYTF.

The CDR3 region is CSVGGRLTGSYGYTF. The CDR3 nucleotides read TGCAGCGTTGGAGGCCGTCTGACAGGGAGCTATGGCTACACCTTC. This chain connects TRBV29-1 to TRBJ1-2, with 7 bases that match TRBD1. Germline-derived CDR1 and CDR2 are SQVTM and ANQGSEA. The junction had 12 bases not matched to a gene; V was cut back by 4 bases and J by 4 bases. The CDR3 has 15 residues. Based on the CDR3 plus reference TRBV29-1 and TRBJ1-2, the full variable domain is SAVISQKPSRDICQRGTSLTIQCQVDSQVTMMFWYRQQPGQSLTLIATANQGSEATYESGFVIDKFPISRPNLTFSTLTVSNMSPEDSSIYLCSVGGRLTGSYGYTFGSGTRLTVV.

The rearrangement uses TRBV19 and TRBJ1-2; 8 bases are shared with TRBD1. CDR1 and CDR2 from the germline V gene are LNHDA and SQIVND (reference sequence). The CDR3 length is 14 residues. V lost 7 bases, J lost 2 bases, and 6 bases stayed unmatched. The CDR3 nucleotides are TGTGCCAGTATCGACAGGGGAAGAAACTATGGCTACACCTTC. The encoded protein is CASIDRGRNYGYTF.

On this clonotype itself: The junction and the germline gene differ at one end; a read error may be behind it. V is TRBV7-3 and J is TRBJ1-2, with 7 bases matching TRBD1. CDR1 is SGHTA and CDR2 is FQGTGA in the germline V gene. This CDR3 comprises 14 residues. CDR3 amino acids: CASSGGQAVGGYIF. The CDR3 nucleotides read TGTGCCAGCAGCGGAGGACAGGCAGTGGGTGGATACATTTTC.

For the CDR3, the DNA is TGTGCCAGCAGCTACGGACAGGCTCCCAATAGTTCACCCACCTTC. Protein sequence: CASSYGQAPNSSPTF. The rearrangement uses TRBV7-8 and TRBJ1-2; 7 bases match TRBD1. CDR3 length: 15 amino acids. The V and J ends lost 4 bases and 13 bases, in that order; junction bases with no gene match: 18. Germline V gene sequence: CDR1 SGHVS, CDR2 FQNEAQ.

In its sample, this clonotype was seen many times. The rearrangement joins TRBV5-8 to TRBJ2-1; 10 bases are a match to TRBD2. The CDR3 consists of 15 residues. CDR1 SGHTS and CDR2 YDEGEE come from the germline V gene. Trimming at V came to 1 base and at J to 2 bases, leaving 0 bases not matched to a gene. The CDR3 sequence is CASSLTSGAYNEQFF. CDR3 nucleotide sequence: TGTGCCAGCAGCTTGACTAGCGGGGCCTACAATGAGCAGTTCTTC.

The chain's CDR3 is CASSLVSGDSYTF. The CDR3 bases are TGCGCCAGCAGCTTGGTGAGCGGGGATAGCTACACCTTC. The rearrangement uses TRBV5-1 and TRBJ1-2; D remains ambiguous. This CDR3 has 13 residues. Per germline, CDR1 SGHRS and CDR2 YFSETQ. V lost 0 bases and J 9 bases, leaving 12 bases between the germline ends. Complete variable domain (other parts from reference TRBV5-1 and TRBJ1-2): KAGVTQTPRYLIKTRGQQVTLSCSPISGHRSVSWYQQTPGQGLQFLFEYFSETQRNKGNFPGRFSGRQFSNSRSEMNVSTLELGDSALYLCASSLVSGDSYTFGSGTRLTVV.

The chain is built from TRBV19 and TRBJ2-3; tentatively, D is TRBD1 or TRBD2 (5 bases each). The V end was cut by 7 bases, the J end by 7 bases, with 15 bases between. This CDR3 has 13 residues. Germline assignment: CDR1 LNHDA and CDR2 SQIVND (reference sequence). The CDR3, as DNA: TGTGCCAGTAACGCTATGGGGACGAATACGCAGTATTTT. This translates into CASNAMGTNTQYF. The entire variable domain, with the rest obtained from reference TRBV19 and TRBJ2-3, is as follows: DGGITQSPKYLFRKEGQNVTLSCEQNLNHDAMYWYRQDPGQGLRLIYYSQIVNDFQKGDIAEGYSVSREKKESFPLTVTSAQKNPTAFYLCASNAMGTNTQYFGPGTRLTVL.

On this clonotype itself: Mismatch with germline at one junction end may stem from a read error. The chain has TRBV20-1 and TRBJ1-2; maybe TRBD1 (5 bases). The CDR3 sequence is 14 residues long. Germline V CDR1 and CDR2: DFQATT, SNEGSKA (reference sequence). CDR3 amino acids: CSVESGRANDGYTF. The CDR3 region has the DNA TGCAGCGTTGAATCGGGGCGGGCTAACGATGGCTACACCTTC.